The 18 T cell receptor beta chains below come from one sample, sequenced in a study of blood T cell repertoires in COVID-19. The assay was immunoSEQ multiplex PCR, and TCRdb's table has in-frame clones only and misses some. The table lists around 190,000 clones, roughly 80% of them singletons. The specimen was peripheral blood. These receptors all stem from a human donor in a cohort sampled during active COVID-19.

This chain joins TRBV19 and TRBJ1-1; D gene unclear. V dropped 7 bases and J dropped 8 bases, with 17 bases sitting between them. This CDR3 has 13 amino acids. In germline, CDR1 is LNHDA, CDR2 SQIVND (reference sequence). The CDR3 DNA sequence: TGTGCCAGTACCCCCGAGAAGAGCAGGGAAGCTTTCTTT. It yields the protein CASTPEKSREAFF.

The chain links TRBV19 to TRBJ2-1; D is perhaps TRBD2 (5 bases). With 5 bases removed from V and 0 bases from J, the gap between germline ends came to 14 bases. There are 16 residues in the CDR3. Germline CDR1 reads LNHDA; CDR2 reads SQIVND (reference sequence). The CDR3: CASSGKTTLSYNEQFF. CDR3 bases: TGTGCCAGTAGTGGAAAGACTACCCTCTCCTACAATGAGCAGTTCTTC.

The chain recombines TRBV19 with TRBJ1-1; no firm D call. CDR1 is LNHDA and CDR2 is SQIVND in the germline V gene (reference sequence). The CDR3 contains 14 residues. Trimming removed 5 bases at V and 5 bases at J, with 15 bases between. CDR3 nucleotides: TGTGCCAGTAGTTTGGTCGGACGAGGGACTGAAGCTTTCTTT. The encoded protein is CASSLVGRGTEAFF.

This chain links TRBV7-8 with TRBJ1-3; the D is unclear. Germline V lookup: CDR1 SGHVS, CDR2 FQNEAQ. This CDR3 is built from 16 residues. Trimming left V 1 base short and J 4 bases short, with 14 bases between. The CDR3: CASSLEPGWKGNTIYF. The CDR3, as DNA: TGTGCCAGCAGCTTAGAACCAGGTTGGAAAGGAAACACCATATATTTT. Based on the CDR3 plus reference TRBV7-8 and TRBJ1-3, the full variable domain is GAGVSQSPRYKVAKRGQDVALRCDPISGHVSLFWYQQALGQGPEFLTYFQNEAQLDKSGLPSDRFFAERPEGSVSTLKIQRTQQEDSAVYLCASSLEPGWKGNTIYFGEGSWLTVV.

This clone was seen a few times. The genes are TRBV7-8 and TRBJ2-5; 11 bases are a match to TRBD1. Germline V CDR1 and CDR2: SGHVS, FQNEAQ. V dropped 3 bases and J dropped 1; count of bases not matched to a gene: 1. This CDR3 contains 15 residues. CDR3 sequence: CASSFGTGGQETQYF. CDR3 coding DNA: TGTGCCAGCAGCTTTGGGACAGGGGGCCAAGAGACCCAGTACTTC. Based on the CDR3 plus reference TRBV7-8 and TRBJ2-5, the full variable domain is GAGVSQSPRYKVAKRGQDVALRCDPISGHVSLFWYQQALGQGPEFLTYFQNEAQLDKSGLPSDRFFAERPEGSVSTLKIQRTQQEDSAVYLCASSFGTGGQETQYFGPGTRLLVL.

The J gene is TRBJ1-2, the V gene TRBV29-1; no definite D call. Germline CDR1 SQVTM, CDR2 ANQGSEA. The CDR3 extends over 10 amino acids. V shed 4 bases and J shed 8 bases, with 8 bases lying between them. The CDR3 sequence: CSVGEGGYTF. For the CDR3, the DNA is TGCAGCGTTGGGGAGGGAGGCTACACCTTC. The variable domain in full, with the rest retrieved from reference TRBV29-1 and TRBJ1-2, is SAVISQKPSRDICQRGTSLTIQCQVDSQVTMMFWYRQQPGQSLTLIATANQGSEATYESGFVIDKFPISRPNLTFSTLTVSNMSPEDSSIYLCSVGEGGYTFGSGTRLTVV.

A note on this clone: This CDR3 is also generated by other DNA sequences in the sample. The chain is built from TRBV9 and TRBJ1-1; 8 nucleotides align to TRBD1. This CDR3 is 15 amino acids long. J gave up 1 base and V 3 bases, and 5 bases lay outside the gene matches. Looked up from germline, CDR1 is SGDLS and CDR2 is YYNGEE. CDR3 in amino acids: CASSARTGPNTEAFF. The CDR3 DNA sequence: TGTGCCAGCAGCGCACGGACAGGGCCGAACACTGAAGCTTTCTTT. Combining the CDR3 with reference TRBV9 and TRBJ1-1 gives the whole variable domain DSGVTQTPKHLITATGQRVTLRCSPRSGDLSVYWYQQSLDQGLQFLIQYYNGEERAKGNILERFSAQQFPDLHSELNLSSLELGDSALYFCASSARTGPNTEAFFGQGTRLTVV.

The chain employs TRBV7-2 and TRBJ2-7; 11 bases fit TRBD1. From germline, CDR1 is SGHTA and CDR2 FQGNSA. This CDR3 is 15 amino acids long. Trimming at V came to 5 bases and at J to 8 bases, leaving 11 bases not matched to a gene. This chain's CDR3 is CASSSSGTGGFKQYF. CDR3 DNA: TGTGCCAGCAGCAGTTCCGGGACAGGGGGTTTTAAGCAGTACTTC.

This clone was observed once. The V call is TRBV7-2, the J call TRBJ2-7; D is perhaps TRBD2 (6 bases). Germline V CDR1 and CDR2: SGHTA, FQGNSA. This CDR3 has 12 residues. V was clipped by 6 bases and J by 7 bases, with 13 bases between them. CDR3 sequence reads: CASSSQTREQYF. DNA for the CDR3: TGTGCCAGCAGTTCACAGACTAGGGAGCAGTACTTC.

This chain joins TRBV3-1 (or the pseudogene TRBV3-2) and TRBJ1-1, with 7 bases that match TRBD1. CDR1 and CDR2 (germline): LGHDT, YNNKEL (reference sequence). After removal of 4 bases from V and 1 base from J, the junction contained 9 bases not matched to a gene. CDR3 length: 16 amino acids. The DNA for the CDR3 is TGTGCCAGCAGCCGAAGATTAGGGGGCGCGAACACTGAAGCTTTCTTT. It encodes CASSRRLGGANTEAFF.

This rearrangement joins TRBV6-1 to TRBJ1-1, with TRBD1 as a possible D gene (5 bases). The CDR3 consists of 14 residues. The V end lost 1 base, the J end lost 1 base, and 7 bases lay between the germline ends. The germline V gene has CDR1 MNHNS and CDR2 SASEGT. The CDR3 is CASSEVGGNTEAFF. The CDR3 DNA follows: TGTGCCAGCAGTGAAGTGGGGGGGAACACTGAAGCTTTCTTT.

The chain is built from TRBV27 and TRBJ1-5; D ambiguous. The CDR3 contains 13 residues. V lost 3 bases and J lost 3, with 6 bases in between. The V gene's germline CDR1 is MNHEY and CDR2 SMNVEV (reference sequence). CDR3 sequence reads: CASSFGYNQPQHF. CDR3 DNA sequence: TGTGCCAGCAGTTTCGGGTACAATCAGCCCCAGCATTTT.

The count of this clone is one. The chain is built from TRBV27 and TRBJ2-7, with TRBD2 matching 16 bases. Trimming at V came to 3 bases and at J to 2 bases, leaving 1 base not matched to a gene. Germline V CDR1 and CDR2: MNHEY, SMNVEV (reference sequence). The CDR3 is 16 amino acids. The CDR3 nucleotides are TGTGCCAGCAGTTTCGGGACTAGCGGGAGGGCCTACGAGCAGTACTTC. Translated: CASSFGTSGRAYEQYF.

This clone was seen more than once but under ten times. This rearrangement joins TRBV11-2 to TRBJ2-7; a weak D match, TRBD1 (5 bases). The germline V gene has CDR1 SGHAT and CDR2 FQNNGV. There are 12 residues in the CDR3. Trimming pared 5 bases from V and 8 bases from J, leaving 13 bases between. The CDR3 spells CASSPTGDKQYF. CDR3 DNA: TGTGCCAGCAGCCCTACAGGCGACAAGCAGTACTTC.

V and J are TRBV5-4 and TRBJ2-7; 7 bases are a match to TRBD1. CDR3 length: 15 amino acids. In germline, CDR1 is SGHNT, CDR2 YYREEE (reference sequence). J gave up 3 bases and V 0 bases, and 6 bases lay outside the gene matches. CDR3 sequence: CASSLERTGLYEQYF. DNA of the CDR3: TGTGCCAGCAGCTTGGAACGGACAGGACTCTACGAGCAGTACTTC.

This clone was counted between two and nine times. The rearrangement uses TRBV11-3 and TRBJ2-1; D is undetermined. CDR3 length equals 13 residues. The germline V and J ends were trimmed by 2 bases and 4 bases, with 6 bases remaining between them. CDR1 is SGHNT, CDR2 YENEEA, per germline. Here the CDR3 reads CASSLRLYNEQFF. CDR3 DNA: TGTGCCAGCAGCTTAAGACTGTACAATGAGCAGTTCTTC.

This CDR3 reads CASSFRGQGGISYGYTF. CDR3 nucleotide sequence: TGTGCCAGCAGTTTTCGGGGACAGGGAGGAATCTCCTATGGCTACACCTTC. V gene TRBV27 combines with J gene TRBJ1-2; TRBD1 aligns across 9 bases. The CDR3 length is 17 residues. Germline CDR1 and CDR2: MNHEY and SMNVEV (reference sequence). The V segment lost 3 bases and the J segment 4 bases; nucleotides outside the gene matches: 12.

This sequence joins TRBV27 and TRBJ2-7; D unclear. CDR1 is MNHEY and CDR2 is SMNVEV in the germline V gene (reference sequence). The CDR3 has 15 amino acids. Trimming took 5 bases from V and 0 from J, leaving 14 bases between them. CDR3 region: CASSPYSLSSYEQYF. The CDR3 DNA follows: TGTGCCAGCAGTCCCTACAGTTTGAGCTCCTACGAGCAGTACTTC.